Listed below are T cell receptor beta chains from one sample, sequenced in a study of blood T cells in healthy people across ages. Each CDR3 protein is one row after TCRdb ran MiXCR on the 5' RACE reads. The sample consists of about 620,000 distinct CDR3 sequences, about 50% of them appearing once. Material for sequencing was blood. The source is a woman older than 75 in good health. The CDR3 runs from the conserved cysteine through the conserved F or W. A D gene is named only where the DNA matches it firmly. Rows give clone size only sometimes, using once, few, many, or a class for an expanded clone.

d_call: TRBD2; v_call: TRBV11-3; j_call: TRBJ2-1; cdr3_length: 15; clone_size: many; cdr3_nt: TGTGCCAGCAGTTGGACTAGCGGGAGCGGGAATGAGCAGTTCTTC; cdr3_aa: CASSWTSGSGNEQFF
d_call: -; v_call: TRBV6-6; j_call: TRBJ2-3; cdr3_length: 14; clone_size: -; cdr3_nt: TGTGCCAGCAGTTATATCCGACAGGCCGATACGCAGTATTTT; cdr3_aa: CASSYIRQADTQYF
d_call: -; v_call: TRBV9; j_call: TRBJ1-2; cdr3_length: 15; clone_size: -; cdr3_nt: TGTGCCAGCAGCGTAGGCGACCAGGGGTGGTATGGCTACACCTTC; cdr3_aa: CASSVGDQGWYGYTF
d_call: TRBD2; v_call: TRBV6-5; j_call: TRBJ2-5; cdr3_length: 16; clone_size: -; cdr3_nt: TGTGCCAGCAGGTCCCACCTAGGGACTAGCGGAGAGACCCAGTACTTC; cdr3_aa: CASRSHLGTSGETQYF
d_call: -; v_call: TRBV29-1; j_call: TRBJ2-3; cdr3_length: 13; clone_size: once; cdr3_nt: TGCAGCGTCGCGGGGACAAGCACAGATACGCAGTATTTT; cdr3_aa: CSVAGTSTDTQYF
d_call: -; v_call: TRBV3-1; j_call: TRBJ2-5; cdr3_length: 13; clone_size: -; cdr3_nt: TGTGCCGGCAGCCAATCGGGTCGGGCGGCGGGGTACTTC; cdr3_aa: CAGSQSGRAAGYF
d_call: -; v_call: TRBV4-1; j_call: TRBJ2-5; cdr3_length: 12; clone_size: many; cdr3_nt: TGCGCCAGCAGCCACGAACAAGAGACCCAGTACTTC; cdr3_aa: CASSHEQETQYF
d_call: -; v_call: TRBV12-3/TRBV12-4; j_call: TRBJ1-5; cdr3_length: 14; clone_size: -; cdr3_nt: TGTGCCAGCAGCTCTTCTGGGGCCAGGCAGCCCCAGCATTTT; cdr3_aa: CASSSSGARQPQHF
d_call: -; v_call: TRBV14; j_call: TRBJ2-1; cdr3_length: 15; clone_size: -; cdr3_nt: TGTGCCAGCAGCCGCGTACCTTACTCCTACAATGAGCAGTTCTTC; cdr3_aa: CASSRVPYSYNEQFF
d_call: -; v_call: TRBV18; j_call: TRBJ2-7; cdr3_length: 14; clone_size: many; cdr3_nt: TGTGCCAGCTCACCACAGACTGGTACCTACGAGCAGTACTTC; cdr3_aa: CASSPQTGTYEQYF
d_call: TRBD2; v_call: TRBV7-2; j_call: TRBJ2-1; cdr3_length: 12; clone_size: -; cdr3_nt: TGTGCCAGCAGCTCAGCGGGAGGGCCGCAGTTCTTC; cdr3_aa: CASSSAGGPQFF
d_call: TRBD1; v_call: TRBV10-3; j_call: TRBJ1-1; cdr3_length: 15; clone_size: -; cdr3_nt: TGTGCCATCAGTGAGAATGGGGACAGGGGTTCTGAAGCTTTCTTT; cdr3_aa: CAISENGDRGSEAFF
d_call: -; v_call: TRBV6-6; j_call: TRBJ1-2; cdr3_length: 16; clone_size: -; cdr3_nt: TGTGCCAGCAGTTACTCGCTTCTTCTACCTAACTATGGCTACACCTTC; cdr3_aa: CASSYSLLLPNYGYTF
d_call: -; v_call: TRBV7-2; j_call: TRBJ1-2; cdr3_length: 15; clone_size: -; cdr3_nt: TGTGCCAGCAGCTTAGTTGTCGCCATCGAGTATGGCTACACCTTC; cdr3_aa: CASSLVVAIEYGYTF
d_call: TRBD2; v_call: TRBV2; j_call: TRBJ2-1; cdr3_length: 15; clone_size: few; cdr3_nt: TGTGCCAGCAGTGAAACTAGCGGGAGTATAGAGACCCAGTTCTTC; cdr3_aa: CASSETSGSIETQFF
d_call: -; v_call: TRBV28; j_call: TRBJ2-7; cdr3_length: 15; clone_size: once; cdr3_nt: TGTGCCAGCCGCCTGGGAGGTCCGGGAGCCTACGAGCAGTACTTC; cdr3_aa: CASRLGGPGAYEQYF
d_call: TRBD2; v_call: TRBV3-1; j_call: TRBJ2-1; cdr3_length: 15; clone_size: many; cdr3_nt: TGTGCCAGCAGATCCCAGGGCGGGGGGATCAATGAGCAGTTCTTC; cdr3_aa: CASRSQGGGINEQFF
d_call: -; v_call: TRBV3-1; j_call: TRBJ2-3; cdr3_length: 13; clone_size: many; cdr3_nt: TGTGCCAGCAGCCCCTCGGGGGAAGATACGCAGTATTTT; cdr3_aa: CASSPSGEDTQYF
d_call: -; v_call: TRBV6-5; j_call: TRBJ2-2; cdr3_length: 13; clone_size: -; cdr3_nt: TGTGCCAACAGTTGCTACTCCACCGGGGAGCTGTTTTTT; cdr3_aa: CANSCYSTGELFF
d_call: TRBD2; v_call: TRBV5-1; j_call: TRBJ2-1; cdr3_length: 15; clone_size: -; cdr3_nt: TGCGCCAGCGTAACCGGGACTAGCGGCTACAATGAGCAGTTCTTC; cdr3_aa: CASVTGTSGYNEQFF
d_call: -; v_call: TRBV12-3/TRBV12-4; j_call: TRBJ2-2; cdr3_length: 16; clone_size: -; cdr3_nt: TGTGCCAGCAGTTTAAGGCGGGGCGGGCACACCGGGGAGCTGTTTTTT; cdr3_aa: CASSLRRGGHTGELFF
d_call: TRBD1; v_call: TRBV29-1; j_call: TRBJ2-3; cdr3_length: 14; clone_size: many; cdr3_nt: TGCAGCGTCTCCCACGGGACAGGGGAAGATACGCAGTATTTT; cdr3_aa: CSVSHGTGEDTQYF
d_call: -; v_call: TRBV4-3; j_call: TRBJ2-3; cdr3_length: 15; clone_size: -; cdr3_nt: TGCGCCAGCAGCCCAGGGACCCGCCCCACAGATACGCAGTATTTT; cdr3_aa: CASSPGTRPTDTQYF
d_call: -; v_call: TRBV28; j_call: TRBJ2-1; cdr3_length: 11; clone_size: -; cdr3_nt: TGTGCCAGCAGTCGCCGGGATAAGCAGTTCTTC; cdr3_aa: CASSRRDKQFF
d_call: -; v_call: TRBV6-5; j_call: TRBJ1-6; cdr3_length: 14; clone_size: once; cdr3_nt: TGTGCCAGCACCATCACAGGGCACAATTCACCCCTCCACTTT; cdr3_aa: CASTITGHNSPLHF
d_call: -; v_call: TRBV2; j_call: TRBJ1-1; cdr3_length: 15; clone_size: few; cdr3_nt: TGTGCCAGCAGTTTGACGGGGCCCATGAACACTGAAGCTTTCTTT; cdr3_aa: CASSLTGPMNTEAFF
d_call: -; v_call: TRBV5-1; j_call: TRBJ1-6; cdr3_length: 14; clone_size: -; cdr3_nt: TGCGCCAGCAGCTTGGGCACGGCAACTTCGCGCCTCCACTTT; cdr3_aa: CASSLGTATSRLHF
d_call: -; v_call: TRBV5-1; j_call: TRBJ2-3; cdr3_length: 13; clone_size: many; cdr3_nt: TGCGCCAGCAGCTCCGGAGCGGCAGATACGCAGTATTTT; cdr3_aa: CASSSGAADTQYF
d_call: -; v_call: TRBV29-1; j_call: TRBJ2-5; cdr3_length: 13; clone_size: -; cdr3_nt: TGCAGCGGTTGGGGCGGGGGCGGAGAGACCCAGTACTTC; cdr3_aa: CSGWGGGGETQYF
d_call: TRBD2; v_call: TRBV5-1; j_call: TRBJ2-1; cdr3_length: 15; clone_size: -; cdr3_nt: TGCGCCAGCAGCTTGGCAGCGGGAGGTGGTGATGAGCGGTTCTTC; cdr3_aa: CASSLAAGGGDERFF
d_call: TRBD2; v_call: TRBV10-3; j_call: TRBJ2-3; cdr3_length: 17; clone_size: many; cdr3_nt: TGTGCCATCAGCCAATTCGGGACTAGCGGGACCACAGATACGCAGTATTTT; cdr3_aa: CAISQFGTSGTTDTQYF
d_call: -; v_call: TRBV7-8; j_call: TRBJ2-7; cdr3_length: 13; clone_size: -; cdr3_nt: TGTGCCAGCAGCTACCCTCAAGAGGGGGAGCAGTACTTC; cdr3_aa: CASSYPQEGEQYF
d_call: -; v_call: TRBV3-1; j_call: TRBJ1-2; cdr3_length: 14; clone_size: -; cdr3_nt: TGTGCCAGCAGCCGGTCACAGGACGGCTATGGCTACACCTTC; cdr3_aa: CASSRSQDGYGYTF
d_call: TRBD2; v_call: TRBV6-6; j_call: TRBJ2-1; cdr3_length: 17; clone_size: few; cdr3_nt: TGTGCCAGCAGTTACTCTTGGTCCAGCGGGAGGCTCAATGAGCAGTTCTTC; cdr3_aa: CASSYSWSSGRLNEQFF
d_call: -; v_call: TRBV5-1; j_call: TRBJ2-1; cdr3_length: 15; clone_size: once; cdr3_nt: TGCGCCAGCAGCTTTCTGGCAGGGCCAGACAATGAGCAGTTCTTC; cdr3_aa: CASSFLAGPDNEQFF
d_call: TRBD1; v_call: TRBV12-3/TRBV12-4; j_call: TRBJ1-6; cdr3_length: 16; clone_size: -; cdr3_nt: TGTGCCAGCAGTCTCTGGACAGGGGTACGGAATTCACCCCTCCACTTT; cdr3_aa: CASSLWTGVRNSPLHF
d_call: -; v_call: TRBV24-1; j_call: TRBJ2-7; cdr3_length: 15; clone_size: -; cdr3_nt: TGTGCCACCAGTGATTCCGGGACGGGCTCCTACGAGCAGTACTTC; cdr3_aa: CATSDSGTGSYEQYF
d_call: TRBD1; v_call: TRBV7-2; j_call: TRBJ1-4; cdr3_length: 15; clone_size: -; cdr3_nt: TGTGCCAGCAGCTTCTCGGACAGGATGAATGAAAAACTGTTTTTT; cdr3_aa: CASSFSDRMNEKLFF
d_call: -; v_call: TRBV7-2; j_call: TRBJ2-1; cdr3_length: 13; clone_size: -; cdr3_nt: TGTGCCAGCAGAGCCGGGGAGGAGTTTGAGCAGTTCTTC; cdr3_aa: CASRAGEEFEQFF
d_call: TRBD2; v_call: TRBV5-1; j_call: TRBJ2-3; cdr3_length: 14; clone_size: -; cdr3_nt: TGCGCCAGCAGTCGGGTGTCTAGCGGGGATTGGTGGTATTTT; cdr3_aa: CASSRVSSGDWWYF
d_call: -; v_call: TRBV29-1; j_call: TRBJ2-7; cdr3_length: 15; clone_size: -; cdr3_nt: TGCAGTGCCCTCAGCGGGACACTAAGCTCCTACGAGCAGTACTTC; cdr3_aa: CSALSGTLSSYEQYF
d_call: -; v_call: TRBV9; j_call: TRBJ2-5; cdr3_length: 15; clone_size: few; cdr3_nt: TGTGCCAGCAGCGTATTATCCAGCGGCCAAGAGACCCAGTACTTC; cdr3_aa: CASSVLSSGQETQYF
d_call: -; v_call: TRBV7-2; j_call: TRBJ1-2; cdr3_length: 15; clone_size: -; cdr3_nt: TGTGCCAGCAGCCTTCAGCGGGGGCAGGGCTATGGCTACACCTTC; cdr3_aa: CASSLQRGQGYGYTF
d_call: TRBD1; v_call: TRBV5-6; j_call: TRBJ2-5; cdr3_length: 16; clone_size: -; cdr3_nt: TGTGCCAGCAGCTTGGGAAGACAGGGGATAGGAGAGACCCAGTACTTC; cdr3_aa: CASSLGRQGIGETQYF